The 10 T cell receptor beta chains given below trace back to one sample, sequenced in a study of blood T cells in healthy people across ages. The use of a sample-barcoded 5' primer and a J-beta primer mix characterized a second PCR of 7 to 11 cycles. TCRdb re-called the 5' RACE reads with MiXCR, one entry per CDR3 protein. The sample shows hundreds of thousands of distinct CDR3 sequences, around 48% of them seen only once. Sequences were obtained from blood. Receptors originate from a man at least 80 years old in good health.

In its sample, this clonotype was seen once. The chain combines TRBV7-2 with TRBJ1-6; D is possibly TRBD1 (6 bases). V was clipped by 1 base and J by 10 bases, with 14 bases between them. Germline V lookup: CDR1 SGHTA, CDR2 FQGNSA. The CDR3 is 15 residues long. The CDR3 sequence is CASSLVPGQKSPLHF. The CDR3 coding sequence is TGTGCCAGCAGCTTAGTCCCCGGACAGAAGTCACCCCTCCACTTT.

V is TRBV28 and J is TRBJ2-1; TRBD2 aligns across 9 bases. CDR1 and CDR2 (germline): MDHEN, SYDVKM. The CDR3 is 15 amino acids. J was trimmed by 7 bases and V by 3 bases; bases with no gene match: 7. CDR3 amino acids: CASSFPGREGNEQFF. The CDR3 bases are TGTGCCAGCAGTTTTCCCGGGCGGGAGGGTAATGAGCAGTTCTTC.

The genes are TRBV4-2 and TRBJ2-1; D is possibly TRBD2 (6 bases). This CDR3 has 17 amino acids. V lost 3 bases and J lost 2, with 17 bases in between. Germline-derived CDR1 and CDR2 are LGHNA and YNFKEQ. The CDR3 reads CASSQTYRDFTYNEQFF. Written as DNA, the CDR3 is TGTGCCAGCAGCCAGACTTACCGGGACTTCACCTACAATGAGCAGTTCTTC.

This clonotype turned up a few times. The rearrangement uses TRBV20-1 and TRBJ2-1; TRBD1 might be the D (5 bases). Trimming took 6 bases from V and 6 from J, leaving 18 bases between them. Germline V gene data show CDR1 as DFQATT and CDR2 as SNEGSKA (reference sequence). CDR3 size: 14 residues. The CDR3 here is CSAPVQGKPNEQFF. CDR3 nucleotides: TGCAGTGCCCCCGTGCAGGGAAAACCCAATGAGCAGTTCTTC.

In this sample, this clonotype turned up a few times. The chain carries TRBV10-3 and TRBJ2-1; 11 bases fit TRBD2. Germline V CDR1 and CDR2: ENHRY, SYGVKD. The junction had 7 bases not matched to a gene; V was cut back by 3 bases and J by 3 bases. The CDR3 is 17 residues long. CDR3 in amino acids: CAISDGSGGAYYNEQFF. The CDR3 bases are TGTGCCATCAGTGACGGTAGCGGGGGGGCCTACTACAATGAGCAGTTCTTC.

The CDR3 DNA follows: TGTGCCAGCGGTGGGACAACTAACTATGGCTACACCTTC. As protein: CASGGTTNYGYTF. The chain carries TRBV7-9 and TRBJ1-2, with D tentatively TRBD1 (6 bases). The germline V gene has CDR1 SEHNR and CDR2 FQNEAQ (reference sequence). The V end was cut by 8 bases, the J end by 0 bases, with 10 bases between. The CDR3 loop spans 13 amino acids.

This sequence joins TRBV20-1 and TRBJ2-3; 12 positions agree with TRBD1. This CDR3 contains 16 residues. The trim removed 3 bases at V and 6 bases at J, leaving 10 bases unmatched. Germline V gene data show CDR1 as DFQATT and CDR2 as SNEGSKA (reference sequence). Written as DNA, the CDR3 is TGCAGTGCTAGGGCTTCCGGGACAGGGGGCATGGATACGCAGTATTTT. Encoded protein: CSARASGTGGMDTQYF.

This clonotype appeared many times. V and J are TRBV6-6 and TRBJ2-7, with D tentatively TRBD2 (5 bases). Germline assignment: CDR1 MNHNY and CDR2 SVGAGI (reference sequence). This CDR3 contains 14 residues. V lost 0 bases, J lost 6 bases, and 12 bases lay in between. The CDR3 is CASSYSIGEREQYF. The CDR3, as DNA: TGTGCCAGCAGTTACTCGATCGGGGAACGCGAGCAGTACTTC.

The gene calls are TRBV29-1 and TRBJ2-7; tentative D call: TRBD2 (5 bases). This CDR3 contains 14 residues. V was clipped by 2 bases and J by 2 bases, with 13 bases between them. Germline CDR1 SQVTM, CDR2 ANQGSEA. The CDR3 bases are TGCAGCGTTGAATTAGTAGGGAGACCCTACGAGCAGTACTTC. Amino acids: CSVELVGRPYEQYF.

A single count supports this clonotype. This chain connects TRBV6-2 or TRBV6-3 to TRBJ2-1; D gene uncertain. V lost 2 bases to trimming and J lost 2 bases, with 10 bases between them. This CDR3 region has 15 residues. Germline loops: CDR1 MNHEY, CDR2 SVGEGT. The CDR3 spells CASSYGSSAYNEQFF. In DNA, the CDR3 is TGTGCCAGCAGTTACGGCTCTTCGGCCTACAATGAGCAGTTCTTC.